The 14 T cell receptor beta chains below were found in one sample sequenced in a study of blood T cells in healthy people across ages. Sample-barcoded 5' priming and a J-beta primer mix drove a second PCR of about 6 to 11 cycles. Each CDR3 protein gets one entry after TCRdb re-called the 5' RACE reads with MiXCR. The sample yields 700,000 to 900,000 distinct CDR3 sequences, about 26% seen once. These same data were also listed under a study on T cells of mothers and their children.

Sequencing input: blood. The receptors shown here come from a boy aged 10-17 years in good health.

The genes are TRBV18 and TRBJ2-7; weak D call: TRBD2 (6 bases). Trimming pared 2 bases from V and 0 bases from J, leaving 14 bases between. Germline CDR1 and CDR2: KGHSH and LQKENI. The length of the CDR3 is 16 residues. CDR3 sequence reads: CASSPGVRGSSYEQYF. The CDR3 DNA reads as TGTGCCAGCTCACCAGGAGTCCGGGGGAGCTCCTACGAGCAGTACTTC.

This clonotype was seen a few times. This sequence joins TRBV11-2 and TRBJ2-2, with D perhaps TRBD2 (6 bases). The CDR3 runs to 13 residues. Germline V gene sequence: CDR1 SGHAT, CDR2 FQNNGV. V was pared by 4 bases and J by 6 bases, with 9 bases between. The CDR3 sequence: CASSSRLAGELFF. CDR3 sequence (DNA): TGTGCCAGCAGCTCTCGACTAGCCGGGGAGCTGTTTTTT.

This clonotype showed up just a few times. The rearrangement uses TRBV18 and TRBJ1-4; possible D gene TRBD1, 6 bases. The CDR3 runs to 17 residues. V dropped 2 bases and J dropped 7 bases, with 20 bases sitting between them. CDR1 is KGHSH, CDR2 LQKENI, per germline. The CDR3 region has the DNA TGTGCCAGCTCACCAGCCCCCCCCGGGACAAATACTGAAAAACTGTTTTTT. Residues: CASSPAPPGTNTEKLFF. Looking up the rest from reference TRBV18 and TRBJ1-4 gives the full variable domain: NAGVMQNPRHLVRRRGQEARLRCSPMKGHSHVYWYRQLPEEGLKFMVYLQKENIIDESGMPKERFSAEFPKEGPSILRIQQVVRGDSAAYFCASSPAPPGTNTEKLFFGSGTQLSVL.

In this sample, this clonotype turned up a few times. V and J are TRBV5-5 and TRBJ2-6; TRBD1 agrees at 7 bases. Trimming removed 0 bases from V and 2 bases from J; junction bases left unmatched: 14. Germline V gene lookup returns CDR1 SGHKS and CDR2 YYEKEE (reference sequence). The CDR3 is 20 residues long. CDR3 in amino acids: CASSLANSVPQGAGANVLTF. CDR3 DNA sequence: TGTGCCAGCAGCTTGGCCAACAGTGTCCCTCAGGGGGCTGGGGCCAACGTCCTGACTTTC.

This clonotype has just a few counts. J is TRBJ2-1 and V is TRBV7-9; no definite D call. The germline V gene encodes CDR1 SEHNR and CDR2 FQNEAQ (reference sequence). The CDR3 totals 14 residues. V lost 5 bases and J lost 3, with 11 bases in between. The DNA of the CDR3 is TGTGCCAGCAGCGCCGAGGCTGGCTACAATGAGCAGTTCTTC. Translating it yields CASSAEAGYNEQFF.

This clonotype was seen more than once but under ten times. V and J are TRBV24-1 and TRBJ2-1, with TRBD1 identical over 10 bases. Germline V gene sequence: CDR1 KGHDR, CDR2 SFDVKD. J was trimmed by 2 bases and V by 4 bases; bases with no gene match: 7. The CDR3 extends over 17 amino acids. The CDR3 reads CATSDRRDRGPYNEQFF. The CDR3 coding sequence is TGTGCCACCAGTGACCGCCGGGACAGGGGACCCTACAATGAGCAGTTCTTC.

This clonotype turned up a few times. The chain recombines TRBV7-2 with TRBJ2-3, with unresolved D. The CDR3 is made up of 12 amino acids. CDR1 is SGHTA and CDR2 is FQGNSA in the germline V gene. The germline V and J ends were trimmed by 4 bases and 3 bases, with 5 bases remaining between them. CDR3 sequence reads: CASSWTTDTQYF. The CDR3, as DNA: TGTGCCAGCAGCTGGACGACAGATACGCAGTATTTT.

The chain combines TRBV3-1 with TRBJ1-2; D gene ambiguous. Between the trimmed V and J ends, which lost 4 bases and 2 bases, there was a span of 11 bases. Germline V gene sequence: CDR1 LGHDT, CDR2 YNNKEL (reference sequence). The CDR3 consists of 14 residues. CDR3 coding DNA: TGTGCCAGCAGCCCCGGCAGAGTGAACTATGGCTACACCTTC. Its translation: CASSPGRVNYGYTF.

This clonotype was detected only once. This chain uses TRBV5-4 with TRBJ2-5, with D unresolved. Trimming shortened V by 0 bases and J by 3 bases, and 9 bases separated the two germline ends. The CDR3 covers 14 residues. Germline CDR1 and CDR2: SGHNT and YYREEE (reference sequence). The CDR3 region is CASSLGSEKETQYF. The CDR3 DNA sequence: TGTGCCAGCAGCTTGGGAAGTGAGAAAGAGACCCAGTACTTC.

J is TRBJ2-4 and V is TRBV11-2; D uncertain. Trimming took off 6 bases at V and 5 bases at J, with 11 bases between the two ends. The CDR3 length is 13 residues. Germline CDR1 reads SGHAT; CDR2 reads FQNNGV. As DNA, the CDR3 is TGTGCCAGCAGGTATAGGTTGGAAAACATTCAGTACTTC. Translation gives CASRYRLENIQYF.

In regard to this clonotype: This may be a read error, as it is one base from a much larger clone. The chain uses TRBV10-1 and TRBJ1-1; 7 positions agree with TRBD1. Germline loops: CDR1 WNHNN, CDR2 SYGVQD (reference sequence). This CDR3 region has 13 residues. CDR3 sequence reads: CASSESGQSEASF. In DNA form, the CDR3 reads TGCGCCAGCAGTGAGTCGGGACAGAGTGAAGCTTCCTTT.

In this sample, this clonotype turned up a few times. The rearrangement links TRBV28 to TRBJ1-1; D remains ambiguous. The V gene's germline CDR1 is MDHEN and CDR2 SYDVKM. V shed 3 bases and J shed 3 bases, with 11 bases lying between them. The CDR3 runs to 14 residues. CDR3 amino acids: CASSFVRRHTEAFF. CDR3 nucleotides: TGTGCCAGCAGTTTCGTACGGAGGCACACTGAAGCTTTCTTT.

Only a few counts were recorded for this clonotype. This chain links TRBV29-1 with TRBJ1-1; D call uncertain. Germline CDR1 and CDR2: SQVTM and ANQGSEA. The CDR3 sequence is 11 residues long. V was pared by 4 bases and J by 7 bases, with 10 bases between. The CDR3, as DNA: TGCAGCGTTGGGGAGCAGCTTGAAGCTTTCTTT. This codes for CSVGEQLEAFF.

The chain joins TRBV12-5 to TRBJ2-7; 12 bases align to TRBD2. Germline V gene lookup returns CDR1 LGHNT and CDR2 FRNRAP. This CDR3 spans 14 amino acids. V was clipped by 2 bases and J by 6 bases; unmatched bases: 2. The CDR3 DNA is TGTGCTAGTGGTTTGAGGACTAGCGGGGTCGAGCAGTACTTC. This encodes CASGLRTSGVEQYF.